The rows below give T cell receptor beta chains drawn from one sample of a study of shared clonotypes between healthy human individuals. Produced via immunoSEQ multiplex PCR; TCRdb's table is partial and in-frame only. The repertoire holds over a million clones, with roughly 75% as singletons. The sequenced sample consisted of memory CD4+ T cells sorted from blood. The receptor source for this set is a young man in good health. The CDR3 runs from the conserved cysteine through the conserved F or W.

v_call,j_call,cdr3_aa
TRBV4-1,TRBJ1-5,CASSQTEGYRAQHF
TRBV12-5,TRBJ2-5,CASGPPGRGQETQYF
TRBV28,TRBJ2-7,CASRPTGQGSYEQYF
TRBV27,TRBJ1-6,CASSFSGTGGNSPLHF
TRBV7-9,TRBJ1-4,CASSPQTEGGGKLFF
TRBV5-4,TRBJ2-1,CASSLDAGGYNEQFF
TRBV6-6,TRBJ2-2,CASSRTLPTGELFF
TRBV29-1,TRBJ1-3,CSVGQGSAGNTIYF
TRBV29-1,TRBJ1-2,CSVGSFYGYTF
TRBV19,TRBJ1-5,CASSMGQGNQPQHF
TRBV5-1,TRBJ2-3,CASRGTSGSDTQYF
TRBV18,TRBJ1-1,CASSLAKEGTEAFF
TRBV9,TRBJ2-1,CASSGGGGTGKNNEQFF
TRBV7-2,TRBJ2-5,CASSLAGAAGETQYF
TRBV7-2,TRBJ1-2,CASSSPGQFWGYTF
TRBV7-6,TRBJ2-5,CASSSQPPSSGVGETQYF
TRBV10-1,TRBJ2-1,CASSGQIYNEQFF